This TCR beta chain was recovered during a study of PD-L1 blockade in urothelial cancer. Study-wide background: As for prior chemotherapy regimens, patients had received 0 to 3. The authors examined blood 3 weeks (second dose) and 6 weeks after treatment start.

The assay was immunoSEQ multiplex PCR, and TCRdb's table has in-frame clones only and misses some. The table lists tens of thousands of clones, about 90% of them singletons, with 15% in the top ten. The time point was: pretreatment peripheral blood. A total of 1 to 8 samples per patient were collected pretreatment and on-treatment. The CDR3 runs to 14 residues. Germline CDR1 reads LNHDA; CDR2 reads SQIVND (reference sequence). V was clipped by 6 bases and J by 10 bases; unmatched bases: 9. The sequences come from PBMCs, collected around atezolizumab (anti-PD-L1) treatment. The rearrangement links TRBV19 to TRBJ2-3; 11 bases agree with TRBD2. The clonotype originates from a man in his 60s with urothelial cancer. The CDR3 nucleotides are TGTGCCAGTAGGGTCACTAGCGGGGGCCGAGCGCAGTATTTT. Protein sequence: CASRVTSGGRAQYF. The complete variable domain, with remaining parts taken from reference TRBV19 and TRBJ2-3, reads DGGITQSPKYLFRKEGQNVTLSCEQNLNHDAMYWYRQDPGQGLRLIYYSQIVNDFQKGDIAEGYSVSREKKESFPLTVTSAQKNPTAFYLCASRVTSGGRAQYFGPGTRLTVL.